The rows below give T cell receptor beta chains drawn from one sample of a study of blood T cell repertoires in COVID-19. The data were produced by immunoSEQ multiplex PCR, yet TCRdb's version contains in-frame clones alone and is incomplete. The table includes around 29,000 clones, around 85% detected once. Material for sequencing was peripheral blood. These receptors originate from an elderly woman with COVID-19, enrolled during active disease. Both conserved end residues are part of each CDR3. Clone size is given for some rows only: seen once, a few or many times, or a class if the clone is expanded.

cdr3_aa,clone_size,j_call,v_call
CASSRMRGASGGAGYEQYF,NA,TRBJ2-7,TRBV11-2
CASSLQGPDQPQHF,NA,TRBJ1-5,TRBV5-4
CASSPDRTNTEAFF,NA,TRBJ1-1,TRBV5-5
CASSYSQGSQPQHF,NA,TRBJ1-5,TRBV6-5
CASRRQGGGYGYTF,NA,TRBJ1-2,TRBV2
CASSYSTGGYNSPLHF,NA,TRBJ1-6,TRBV6-5
CASSTGQGMATQYF,NA,TRBJ2-3,TRBV5-4
CAWSVQGRGSYNSPLHF,NA,TRBJ1-6,TRBV30
CASGAGYEQYF,few,TRBJ2-7,TRBV12-5
CASSHRSTGELFF,NA,TRBJ2-2,TRBV12-3/TRBV12-4
CASSSNGQGSGYTF,NA,TRBJ1-2,TRBV6-5
CASSLLQGGSPLHF,NA,TRBJ1-6,TRBV7-8
CASSQDPGDVIGYTF,NA,TRBJ1-2,TRBV4-2
CASSLGGQDTGELFF,NA,TRBJ2-2,TRBV5-1
CASSLLGTSVDTQYF,NA,TRBJ2-3,TRBV27
CSADTGFSGNTIYF,NA,TRBJ1-3,TRBV29-1
CSASSSGQETQYF,NA,TRBJ2-5,TRBV20-1
CASSIASGDRTEAFF,once,TRBJ1-1,TRBV19
CASSLSGASTDTQYF,NA,TRBJ2-3,TRBV5-1
CASSPRLAGAYEQYF,NA,TRBJ2-7,TRBV11-1
CASSTDREPFF,once,TRBJ1-1,TRBV19
CASIDPGGGGYGYTF,NA,TRBJ1-2,TRBV6-6
CASSELRQGSYGYTF,NA,TRBJ1-2,TRBV2
CASGPGGRLYEQYF,NA,TRBJ2-7,TRBV11-2
CASSFPGTGVNYGYTF,once,TRBJ1-2,TRBV5-4
CASSQGQQGGGTDTQYF,once,TRBJ2-3,TRBV4-1
CASSPRSTPGGAIETQYF,NA,TRBJ2-5,TRBV9
CASSLSQRDTQYF,NA,TRBJ2-3,TRBV27
CASSDTGAGANVLTF,NA,TRBJ2-6,TRBV6-6
CASSLRRGKDRGTDTQYF,NA,TRBJ2-3,TRBV6-6
CASSPGRTGHNEQFF,NA,TRBJ2-1,TRBV5-1
CASSERGNNYGYTF,NA,TRBJ1-2,TRBV6-1
CASSSTGAHEQYF,NA,TRBJ2-7,TRBV12-3/TRBV12-4
CASSEAPGTGAYEQYF,NA,TRBJ2-7,TRBV6-1
CASSVMFQETQYF,NA,TRBJ2-5,TRBV2
CASSSAGRGFSEQFF,NA,TRBJ2-1,TRBV6-2/TRBV6-3